Following are 31 T cell receptor beta chains from one sample sequenced in a study of control samples from healthy donors and cancer patients. Clones were sequenced by immunoSEQ multiplex PCR, and TCRdb holds only the in-frame ones, with some missing. The sample lists 150,000 or so clones; under 95% were seen once. The sequencing input was blood. Receptors were obtained from a man aged 18 to 35 in good health.

The chain recombines TRBV6-5 with TRBJ1-1; D uncertain. The CDR3 spans 11 residues. V lost 1 base and J 9 bases, leaving 6 bases between the germline ends. CDR1 and CDR2 from the germline V gene are MNHEY and SVGAGI. CDR3 bases: TGTGCCAGCAGTTACTTTGACCAAGCTTTCTTT. Protein sequence: CASSYFDQAFF.

The count of this clone is one. The chain has TRBV7-2 and TRBJ1-1; 7 bases match TRBD1. With 5 bases clipped from V and 8 bases from J, the junction kept 8 bases outside the gene matches. CDR3 length equals 13 residues. Germline V gene lookup returns CDR1 SGHTA and CDR2 FQGNSA. The CDR3 sequence: CASSRALTGEAFF. DNA for the CDR3: TGTGCCAGCAGCCGGGCCTTGACAGGGGAAGCTTTCTTT.

The J gene is TRBJ2-3, the V gene TRBV2; 15 bases match TRBD2. The CDR3 spans 17 residues. The V gene end was trimmed by 7 bases and the J gene end by 5 bases; junction bases not matched to a gene: 10. From germline, CDR1 is SNHLY and CDR2 FYNNEI. DNA of the CDR3: TGTGCCAGCACCGAAGGACTAGCGGGGGGGGCATTAGATACGCAGTATTTT. It codes for CASTEGLAGGALDTQYF.

The chain joins TRBV10-3 to TRBJ1-2; D is possibly TRBD1 (5 bases). This CDR3 region has 14 residues. Germline-derived CDR1 and CDR2 are ENHRY and SYGVKD. Trimming took off 3 bases at V and 6 bases at J, with 14 bases between the two ends. CDR3 residues: CAISDKQGVDGYTF. CDR3 nucleotides: TGTGCCATCAGTGATAAGCAGGGTGTCGATGGCTACACCTTC.

The genes are TRBV19 and TRBJ2-1; the D gene is possibly TRBD1 (6 bases). The V gene lost 0 bases and the J gene lost 0 bases, with 6 bases spanning the gap. CDR3 length: 15 residues. The germline CDR1 and CDR2 sequences are LNHDA and SQIVND (reference sequence). This CDR3 is CASSIEGGSYNEQFF. CDR3 sequence (DNA): TGTGCCAGTAGTATAGAAGGGGGCTCCTACAATGAGCAGTTCTTC.

V gene TRBV4-3 combines with J gene TRBJ1-4; no firm D call. CDR3 size: 16 residues. Per the germline V gene, CDR1 is LGHNA and CDR2 is YSLEER. Trimming took 0 bases from V and 5 from J, leaving 13 bases between them. The CDR3 DNA reads TGCGCCAGCAGCCAAGATGGGCCAGGTAGAAATGAAAAACTGTTTTTT. This gives the protein CASSQDGPGRNEKLFF.

The CDR3 here is CASSLQGGPQETQYF. CDR3 DNA sequence: TGCGCCAGCAGCTTGCAAGGGGGGCCACAAGAGACCCAGTACTTC. The V and J genes are TRBV5-1 and TRBJ2-5; either TRBD1 or TRBD2 may supply D (6 bases each). V was pared by 1 base and J by 2 bases, with 12 bases between. Germline V gene lookup returns CDR1 SGHRS and CDR2 YFSETQ. The CDR3 spans 15 residues.

This chain links TRBV7-2 with TRBJ1-4; possibly TRBD1 for D (5 bases). V was cut by 6 bases and J by 0 bases, with 11 bases left in between. Germline V gives CDR1 SGHTA, CDR2 FQGNSA. This CDR3 spans 15 amino acids. The CDR3 protein is CASRPPGTTNEKLFF. Here the CDR3 DNA reads TGTGCCAGCAGGCCCCCAGGGACAACTAATGAAAAACTGTTTTTT.

This chain joins TRBV7-2 and TRBJ2-1; 7 bases line up with TRBD1. CDR1 and CDR2 from the germline V gene are SGHTA and FQGNSA. Losses at the gene ends were 2 bases for V and 2 bases for J; bases not matched to a gene: 0. This CDR3 is 14 amino acids long. The CDR3 spells CASSLQGAYNEQFF. For the CDR3, the DNA is TGTGCCAGCAGCTTACAGGGGGCCTACAATGAGCAGTTCTTC.

The chain joins TRBV3-1 (or the pseudogene TRBV3-2) to TRBJ1-1; TRBD1 might be the D (5 bases). Germline CDR1 is LGHDT and CDR2 is YNNKEL (reference sequence). V shed 0 bases and J shed 1 base, with 9 bases lying between them. CDR3 length equals 15 residues. CDR3 DNA: TGTGCCAGCAGCCAAGATTTTACAGGGAACACTGAAGCTTTCTTT. It translates to CASSQDFTGNTEAFF.

This chain uses TRBV6-2 or TRBV6-3 with TRBJ1-5; weak D call: TRBD1 (6 bases). The length of the CDR3 is 16 residues. The V and J ends lost 2 bases and 1 base respectively, with 12 bases between them. Looked up from germline, CDR1 is MNHEY and CDR2 is SVGEGT. The CDR3 nucleotides read TGTGCCAGCAGTTACCCCGGGGGCTTCAGCAATCAGCCCCAGCATTTT. Translated: CASSYPGGFSNQPQHF.

This chain connects TRBV3-1 (or the pseudogene TRBV3-2) to TRBJ2-3; 11 bases line up with TRBD2. The germline CDR1 and CDR2 sequences are LGHDT and YNNKEL (reference sequence). J gave up 4 bases and V 3 bases, and 3 bases lay outside the gene matches. This CDR3 region has 15 residues. CDR3 region: CASSQLAGGPDTQYF. The CDR3 DNA reads as TGTGCCAGCAGCCAGTTAGCGGGGGGGCCAGATACGCAGTATTTT.

This chain connects TRBV28 to TRBJ2-3; D not resolved. Trimming pared 2 bases from V and 6 bases from J, leaving 3 bases between. Per germline, CDR1 MDHEN and CDR2 SYDVKM. This CDR3 is built from 11 residues. This CDR3 reads CASSLPDTQYF. CDR3 DNA sequence: TGTGCCAGCAGTTTACCCGATACGCAGTATTTT.

This chain's CDR3 is CASSLPTGTPYNEQFF. CDR3 DNA sequence: TGTGCCAGCAGTTTACCGACCGGGACCCCCTACAATGAGCAGTTCTTC. The V and J genes are TRBV28 and TRBJ2-1; D possibly uses TRBD1 or TRBD2 (5 bases each). Germline values: CDR1 MDHEN, CDR2 SYDVKM. V was trimmed by 2 bases and J by 2 bases, leaving 13 bases between them. The CDR3 contains 16 residues.

This clone was detected once. The chain recombines TRBV27 with TRBJ1-5, with D perhaps matching TRBD1 (5 bases). This CDR3 contains 16 residues. Germline CDR1 and CDR2: MNHEY and SMNVEV (reference sequence). Trimming took 2 bases from V and 4 from J, leaving 15 bases between them. The CDR3 region is CASSLIGSGGNQPQHF. For the CDR3, the DNA is TGTGCCAGCAGTTTAATTGGCAGTGGGGGGAATCAGCCCCAGCATTTT.

For this clone: This same CDR3 is encoded by further DNA sequences in the sample. V and J are TRBV12-3 or TRBV12-4 and TRBJ2-2; the D is unclear. The CDR3 is 12 amino acids. V dropped 5 bases and J dropped 8 bases, with 9 bases sitting between them. The DNA for the CDR3 is TGTGCCAGCAGTCGAGGAGCGGGGGAGCTGTTTTTT. This codes for CASSRGAGELFF.

This chain connects TRBV7-2 to TRBJ2-5; 8 bases are shared with TRBD2. V shed 11 bases and J 5 bases; nucleotides not matched to a gene: 4. The CDR3 totals 11 residues. Germline-derived CDR1 and CDR2 are SGHTA and FQGNSA. CDR3 amino acids: CASTSGETQYF. The CDR3 DNA reads as TGTGCCTCAACTAGCGGCGAGACCCAGTACTTC.

The chain recombines TRBV9 with TRBJ2-1, with 10 nucleotides matching TRBD2. This CDR3 has 19 residues. Germline loops: CDR1 SGDLS, CDR2 YYNGEE. V lost 0 bases to trimming and J lost 3 bases; unmatched junction nucleotides: 12. Here the CDR3 reads CASSVASSGGTRDYNEQFF. DNA for the CDR3: TGTGCCAGCAGCGTAGCTAGTAGCGGGGGGACACGAGACTACAATGAGCAGTTCTTC.

This clone was counted once. The chain's CDR3 is CASSGKVSGNTIYF. CDR3 in DNA: TGTGCCAGCAGTGGAAAGGTCTCTGGAAACACCATATATTTT. The chain recombines TRBV25-1 with TRBJ1-3; D remains ambiguous. The CDR3 extends over 14 amino acids. V dropped 4 bases and J dropped 0 bases, with 7 bases sitting between them. The V gene's germline CDR1 is MGHDK and CDR2 SYGVNS. Filled out from reference TRBV25-1 and TRBJ1-3, the complete variable domain reads EADIYQTPRYLVIGTGKKITLECSQTMGHDKMYWYQQDPGMELHLIHYSYGVNSTEKGDLSSESTVSRIRTEHFPLTLESARPSHTSQYLCASSGKVSGNTIYFGEGSWLTVV.

This clone was seen a few times. The chain couples TRBV15 to TRBJ2-7, with a possible D match to TRBD1 (5 bases). The CDR3 loop spans 15 amino acids. Per the germline V gene, CDR1 is LNHNV and CDR2 is YYDKDF (reference sequence). V shed 0 bases and J shed 4 bases, with 13 bases lying between them. CDR3 residues: CATSRDNGHFYEQYF. CDR3 in DNA: TGTGCCACCAGCAGAGATAACGGACACTTTTACGAGCAGTACTTC.

The V gene is TRBV19, the J gene TRBJ1-2; D not certain. Per germline, CDR1 LNHDA and CDR2 SQIVND (reference sequence). The length of the CDR3 is 14 residues. The ends were cut back, 4 bases at V and 2 bases at J, with 11 bases in the middle. The CDR3 DNA is TGTGCCAGTAGTACCCCCGGGAAGAACTATGGCTACACCTTC. Translating it yields CASSTPGKNYGYTF. Full variable domain (remainder filled in from reference TRBV19 and TRBJ1-2): DGGITQSPKYLFRKEGQNVTLSCEQNLNHDAMYWYRQDPGQGLRLIYYSQIVNDFQKGDIAEGYSVSREKKESFPLTVTSAQKNPTAFYLCASSTPGKNYGYTFGSGTRLTVV.

The J gene is TRBJ2-1, the V gene TRBV15, with TRBD2 identical over 12 bases. Germline CDR1 is LNHNV and CDR2 is YYDKDF (reference sequence). V was pared by 4 bases and J by 6 bases, with 4 bases of the junction left unmatched. The CDR3 is 15 amino acids. The DNA of the CDR3 is TGTGCCACCAGCACGTTGACTAGCGGGGGCAATGAGCAGTTCTTC. It encodes CATSTLTSGGNEQFF.

The V gene is TRBV4-3, the J gene TRBJ1-2, with a weak D call TRBD1 (6 bases). The CDR3 is 15 amino acids. V lost 4 bases, J lost 5 bases, and 17 bases lay in between. CDR1 LGHNA and CDR2 YSLEER come from the germline V gene. As DNA, the CDR3 is TGCGCCAGCAGCCCCACACGACAGGCCCCATATGGCTACACCTTC. Its translation: CASSPTRQAPYGYTF.

The chain uses TRBV7-9 and TRBJ2-5, with D possibly matching TRBD1 (6 bases). The length of the CDR3 is 16 residues. V was pared by 5 bases and J by 4 bases, with 20 bases between. Germline V gives CDR1 SEHNR, CDR2 FQNEAQ (reference sequence). CDR3 amino acids: CASSPSGTFASETQYF. The CDR3 nucleotides are TGTGCCAGCAGCCCCTCTGGGACATTCGCATCAGAGACCCAGTACTTC.

This chain uses TRBV9 with TRBJ1-3, with D unclear. Germline assignment: CDR1 SGDLS and CDR2 YYNGEE. This CDR3 region has 14 residues. Trimming left V 4 bases short and J 5 bases short, with 13 bases between. The CDR3: CASSPRGLRNTIYF. The CDR3 coding sequence is TGTGCCAGCAGCCCGAGAGGGCTCCGAAACACCATATATTTT.

This clone has a single count. The chain links TRBV9 to TRBJ2-1; 10 positions match TRBD2. This CDR3 region has 14 residues. CDR1 is SGDLS, CDR2 YYNGEE, per germline. The V and J ends lost 2 bases and 7 bases, in that order; junction bases with no gene match: 3. The CDR3: CASSVLAGVNEQFF. Here the CDR3 DNA reads TGTGCCAGCAGCGTTCTAGCGGGGGTAAATGAGCAGTTCTTC.

V usage is TRBV19 and J usage is TRBJ2-7, with D maybe TRBD1 (5 bases). Per the germline V gene, CDR1 is LNHDA and CDR2 is SQIVND (reference sequence). The CDR3 is 14 amino acids. The germline V and J ends were trimmed by 1 base and 3 bases, with 10 bases remaining between them. CDR3 amino acids: CASSIAGNIYEQYF. The CDR3, as DNA: TGTGCCAGTAGTATAGCAGGGAATATCTACGAGCAGTACTTC.

Points on this clone: Compared with germline, one end of the junction differs, possibly owing to a read error. The gene calls are TRBV2 and TRBJ1-5; D possibly corresponds to TRBD1 (5 bases). Germline V gene sequence: CDR1 SNHLY, CDR2 FYNNEI. The CDR3 consists of 18 residues. The CDR3 bases are TGTGCCACAAAGGCCCGGCAGGGAGGGAGTATCAGCAATCAACCCCAGCATTTT. This translates into CATKARQGGSISNQPQHF.

The J gene is TRBJ2-2, the V gene TRBV18; the match to TRBD1 covers 10 bases. Germline CDR1 is KGHSH and CDR2 is LQKENI. This CDR3 is 15 amino acids long. V was clipped by 3 bases and J by 6 bases; unmatched bases: 4. The CDR3 DNA reads as TGTGCCAGCTCACCCCCCGGGACAGGGGCCGGGGAGCTGTTTTTT. Amino acids: CASSPPGTGAGELFF.

This clone was observed once. V gene TRBV10-1 combines with J gene TRBJ1-6, with 9 nucleotides matching TRBD1. J was trimmed by 10 bases and V by 6 bases; bases with no gene match: 13. The CDR3 is made up of 16 amino acids. The germline V gene encodes CDR1 WNHNN and CDR2 SYGVQD (reference sequence). In DNA, the CDR3 is TGCGCCAGCAGACCGCACAGGGGGCAAGGAGACTCACCCCTCCACTTT. The encoded protein is CASRPHRGQGDSPLHF.

This clone was seen more than once but under ten times. The rearrangement uses TRBV7-2 and TRBJ2-5; TRBD2 agrees at 10 bases. The J segment lost 4 bases and the V segment lost 4 bases, leaving 6 bases of the junction unmatched. CDR1 and CDR2 (germline): SGHTA, FQGNSA. The length of the CDR3 is 15 residues. The chain's CDR3 is CASSYLSSGGETQYF. DNA of the CDR3: TGTGCCAGCAGCTATCTCTCTAGCGGGGGAGAGACCCAGTACTTC.